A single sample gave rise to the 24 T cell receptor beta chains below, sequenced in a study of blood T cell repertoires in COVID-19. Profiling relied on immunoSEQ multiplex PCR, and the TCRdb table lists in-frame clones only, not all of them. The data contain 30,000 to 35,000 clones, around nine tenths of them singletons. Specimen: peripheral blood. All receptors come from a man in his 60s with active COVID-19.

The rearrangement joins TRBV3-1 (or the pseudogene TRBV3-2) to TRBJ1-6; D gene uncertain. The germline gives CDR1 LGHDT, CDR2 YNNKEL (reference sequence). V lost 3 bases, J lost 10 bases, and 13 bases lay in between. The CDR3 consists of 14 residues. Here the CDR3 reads CASSQGGPWSPLHF. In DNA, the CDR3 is TGTGCCAGCAGCCAGGGAGGACCCTGGTCACCCCTCCACTTT.

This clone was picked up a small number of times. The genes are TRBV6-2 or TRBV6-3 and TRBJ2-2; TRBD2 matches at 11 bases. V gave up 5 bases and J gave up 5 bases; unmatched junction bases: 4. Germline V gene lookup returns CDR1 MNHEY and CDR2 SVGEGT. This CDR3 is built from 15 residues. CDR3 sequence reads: CASSIAGGPTGELFF. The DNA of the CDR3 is TGTGCCAGCAGTATAGCGGGAGGGCCTACCGGGGAGCTGTTTTTT.

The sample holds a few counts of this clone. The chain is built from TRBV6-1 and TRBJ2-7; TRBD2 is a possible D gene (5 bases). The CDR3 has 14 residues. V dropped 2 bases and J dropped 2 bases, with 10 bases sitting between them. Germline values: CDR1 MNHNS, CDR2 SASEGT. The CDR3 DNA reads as TGTGCCAGCAGTGAACTTGGGAGACCCTACGAGCAGTACTTC. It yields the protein CASSELGRPYEQYF.

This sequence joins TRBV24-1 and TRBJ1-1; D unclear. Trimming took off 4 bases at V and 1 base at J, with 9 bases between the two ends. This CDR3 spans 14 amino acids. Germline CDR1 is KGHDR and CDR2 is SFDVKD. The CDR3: CATSDHSKNTEAFF. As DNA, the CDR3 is TGTGCCACCAGTGACCACTCGAAGAACACTGAAGCTTTCTTT.

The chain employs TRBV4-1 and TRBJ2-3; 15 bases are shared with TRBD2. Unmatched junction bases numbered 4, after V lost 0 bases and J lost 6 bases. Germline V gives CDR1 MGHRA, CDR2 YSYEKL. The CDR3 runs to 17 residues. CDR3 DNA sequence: TGCGCCAGCAGCCAAGATGGGACTAGCGGGAGGATGGATACGCAGTATTTT. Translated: CASSQDGTSGRMDTQYF.

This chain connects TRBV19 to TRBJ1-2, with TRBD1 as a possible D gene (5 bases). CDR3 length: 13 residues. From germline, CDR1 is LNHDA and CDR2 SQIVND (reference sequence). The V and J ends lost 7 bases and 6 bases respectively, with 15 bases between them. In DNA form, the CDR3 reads TGTGCCAGTACAGGGAACAGGTCGAATGGCTACACCTTC. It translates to CASTGNRSNGYTF.

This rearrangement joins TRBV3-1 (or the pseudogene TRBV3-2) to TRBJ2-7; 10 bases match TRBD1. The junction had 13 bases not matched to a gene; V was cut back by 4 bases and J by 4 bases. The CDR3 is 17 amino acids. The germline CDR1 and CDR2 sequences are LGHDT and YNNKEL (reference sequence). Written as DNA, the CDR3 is TGTGCCAGCAGCCGCTTGAGCCGAGGACAGGGGGGATACGAGCAGTACTTC. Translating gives CASSRLSRGQGGYEQYF.

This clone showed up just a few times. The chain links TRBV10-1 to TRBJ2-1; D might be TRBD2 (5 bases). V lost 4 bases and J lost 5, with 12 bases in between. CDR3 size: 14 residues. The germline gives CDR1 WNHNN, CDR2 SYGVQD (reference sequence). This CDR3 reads CASSGKREDNEQFF. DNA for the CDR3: TGCGCCAGCAGTGGAAAACGGGAAGACAATGAGCAGTTCTTC.

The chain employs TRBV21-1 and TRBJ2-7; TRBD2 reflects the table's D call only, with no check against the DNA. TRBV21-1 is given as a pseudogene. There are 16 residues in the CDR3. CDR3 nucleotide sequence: TGTGCCAGCAGCAAAAGCGGGATGAGGGGATTGAACGAGCAGTACTTC. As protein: CASSKSGMRGLNEQYF.

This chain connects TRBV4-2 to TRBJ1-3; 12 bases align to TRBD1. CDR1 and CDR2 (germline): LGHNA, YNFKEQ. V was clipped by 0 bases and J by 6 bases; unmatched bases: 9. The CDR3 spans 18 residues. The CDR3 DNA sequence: TGTGCCAGCAGCCAAGACCCCACCGGGACAGGGGGCGAAAACACCATATATTTT. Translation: CASSQDPTGTGGENTIYF.

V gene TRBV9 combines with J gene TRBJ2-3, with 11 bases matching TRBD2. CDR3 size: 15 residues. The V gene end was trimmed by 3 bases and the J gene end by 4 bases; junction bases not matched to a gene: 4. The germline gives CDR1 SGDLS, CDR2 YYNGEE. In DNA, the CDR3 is TGTGCCAGCAGCGCCGGGACTAGCGGTTCAGATACGCAGTATTTT. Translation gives CASSAGTSGSDTQYF.

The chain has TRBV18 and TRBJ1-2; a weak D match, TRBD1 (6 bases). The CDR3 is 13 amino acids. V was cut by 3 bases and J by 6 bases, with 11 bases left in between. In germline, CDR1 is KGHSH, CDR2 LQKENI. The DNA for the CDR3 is TGTGCCAGCTCACCCCCCGACAGGCATGGCTACACCTTC. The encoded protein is CASSPPDRHGYTF.

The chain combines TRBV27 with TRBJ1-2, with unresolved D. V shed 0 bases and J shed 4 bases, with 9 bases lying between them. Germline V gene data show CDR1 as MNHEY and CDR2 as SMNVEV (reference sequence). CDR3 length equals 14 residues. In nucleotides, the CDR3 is TGTGCCAGCAGTTTATCAGGGCGGGCCTATGGCTACACCTTC. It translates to CASSLSGRAYGYTF.

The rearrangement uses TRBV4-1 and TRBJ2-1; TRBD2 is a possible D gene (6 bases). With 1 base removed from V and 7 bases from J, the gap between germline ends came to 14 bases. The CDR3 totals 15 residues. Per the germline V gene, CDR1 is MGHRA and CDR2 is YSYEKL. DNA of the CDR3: TGCGCCAGCAGCCAAGGGGGGACTTTTGCAAATGAGCAGTTCTTC. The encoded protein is CASSQGGTFANEQFF.

CDR3 DNA: TGTGCCAGCAGTGCGCGCAGCCCAGGATCTGGAAACACCATATATTTT. As protein: CASSARSPGSGNTIYF. This rearrangement joins TRBV2 to TRBJ1-3; D unclear. Germline V gives CDR1 SNHLY, CDR2 FYNNEI. This CDR3 contains 16 residues. Trimming cost V 4 bases and J 1 base, with 14 bases left between them.

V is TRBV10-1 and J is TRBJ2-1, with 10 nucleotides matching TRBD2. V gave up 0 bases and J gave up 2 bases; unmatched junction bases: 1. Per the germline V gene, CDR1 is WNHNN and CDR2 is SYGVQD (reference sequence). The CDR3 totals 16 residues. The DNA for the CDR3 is TGCGCCAGCAGTGAGTCGAGCGGGAGGGCCTACAATGAGCAGTTCTTC. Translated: CASSESSGRAYNEQFF.

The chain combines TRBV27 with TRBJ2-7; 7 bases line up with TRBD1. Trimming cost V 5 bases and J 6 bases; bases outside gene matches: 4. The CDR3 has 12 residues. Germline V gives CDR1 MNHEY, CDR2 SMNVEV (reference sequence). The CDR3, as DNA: TGTGCCAGCAGTCAACAGGGGTTCGAGCAGTACTTC. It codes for CASSQQGFEQYF.

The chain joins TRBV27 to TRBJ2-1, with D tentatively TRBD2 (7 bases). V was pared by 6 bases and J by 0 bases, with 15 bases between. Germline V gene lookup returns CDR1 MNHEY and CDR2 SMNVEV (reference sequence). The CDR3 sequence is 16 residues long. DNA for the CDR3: TGTGCCAGCAGATCGGACGGGGGGCTCTCCTACAATGAGCAGTTCTTC. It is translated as CASRSDGGLSYNEQFF.

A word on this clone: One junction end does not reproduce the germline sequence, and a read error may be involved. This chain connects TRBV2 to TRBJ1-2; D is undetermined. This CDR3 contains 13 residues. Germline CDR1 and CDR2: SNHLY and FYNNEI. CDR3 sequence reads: CASSEARARGHTF. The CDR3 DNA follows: TGTGCCAGCAGTGAAGCGAGGGCGCGTGGCCACACCTTC.

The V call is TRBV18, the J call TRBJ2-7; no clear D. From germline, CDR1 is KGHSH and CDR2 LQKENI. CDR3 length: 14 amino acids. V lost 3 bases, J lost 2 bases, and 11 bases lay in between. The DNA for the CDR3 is TGTGCCAGCTCACCTAGTCACTCTGCCTACGAGCAGTACTTC. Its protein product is CASSPSHSAYEQYF. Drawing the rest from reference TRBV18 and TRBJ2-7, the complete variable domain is NAGVMQNPRHLVRRRGQEARLRCSPMKGHSHVYWYRQLPEEGLKFMVYLQKENIIDESGMPKERFSAEFPKEGPSILRIQQVVRGDSAAYFCASSPSHSAYEQYFGPGTRLTVT.

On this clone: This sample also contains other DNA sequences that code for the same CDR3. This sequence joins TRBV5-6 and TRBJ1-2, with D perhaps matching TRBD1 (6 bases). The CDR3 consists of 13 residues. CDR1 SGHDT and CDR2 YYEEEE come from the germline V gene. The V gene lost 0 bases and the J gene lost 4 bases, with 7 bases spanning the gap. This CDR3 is CASSLDRAYGYTF. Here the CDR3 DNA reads TGTGCCAGCAGCTTGGACAGGGCCTATGGCTACACCTTC.

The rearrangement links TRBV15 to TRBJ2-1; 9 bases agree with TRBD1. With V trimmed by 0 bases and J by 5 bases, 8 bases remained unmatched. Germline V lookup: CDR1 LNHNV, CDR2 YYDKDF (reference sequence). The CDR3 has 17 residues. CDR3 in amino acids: CATSREGGGTGNNEQFF. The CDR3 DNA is TGTGCCACCAGCAGAGAAGGGGGAGGGACAGGGAACAATGAGCAGTTCTTC.

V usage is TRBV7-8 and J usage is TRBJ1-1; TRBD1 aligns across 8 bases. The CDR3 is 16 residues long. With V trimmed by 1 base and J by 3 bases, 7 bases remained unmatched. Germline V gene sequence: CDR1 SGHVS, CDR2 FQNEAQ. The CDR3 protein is CASSLVQGGYDTEAFF. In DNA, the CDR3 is TGTGCCAGCAGCTTAGTACAGGGGGGGTATGACACTGAAGCTTTCTTT.

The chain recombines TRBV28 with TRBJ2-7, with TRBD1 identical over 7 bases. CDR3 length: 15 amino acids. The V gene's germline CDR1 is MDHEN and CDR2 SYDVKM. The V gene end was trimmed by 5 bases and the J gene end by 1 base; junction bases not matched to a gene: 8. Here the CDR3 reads CASSHHRGPSYEQYF. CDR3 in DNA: TGTGCCAGCAGTCACCACAGGGGCCCGTCCTACGAGCAGTACTTC.